The clone carrying this T cell receptor (beta chain) was seen ten or more times. The target antigen is unknown. It was with a sample-barcoded 5' primer and a J-beta primer mix that a second PCR of about 7 to 12 cycles was run. Each CDR3 protein gets one entry after TCRdb re-called the 5' RACE reads with MiXCR. The table lists some 930,000 distinct CDR3 sequences, 25% to 35% of them singletons, with around 9.6% in the top ten. These data come from a study of blood T cells in healthy people across ages. Study results and caveats: Lack of knowledge of donor CMV status possibly confounded expanded clonotype changes.

The CDR3 consists of 14 residues. CDR1 and CDR2 (germline): SGHRS, YFSETQ. V was trimmed by 1 base and J by 8 bases, leaving 13 bases between them. These data were also filed under a second study, of T cells of mothers and their children.

The sequenced material came from blood. The receptor was isolated from a woman aged 35 to 49 in good health. V gene TRBV5-1 combines with J gene TRBJ2-1; possibly TRBD1 for D (6 bases). In DNA, the CDR3 is TGCGCCAGCAGCTTGAATCTAGCAGGGGATGAGCAGTTCTTC. Translating gives CASSLNLAGDEQFF.